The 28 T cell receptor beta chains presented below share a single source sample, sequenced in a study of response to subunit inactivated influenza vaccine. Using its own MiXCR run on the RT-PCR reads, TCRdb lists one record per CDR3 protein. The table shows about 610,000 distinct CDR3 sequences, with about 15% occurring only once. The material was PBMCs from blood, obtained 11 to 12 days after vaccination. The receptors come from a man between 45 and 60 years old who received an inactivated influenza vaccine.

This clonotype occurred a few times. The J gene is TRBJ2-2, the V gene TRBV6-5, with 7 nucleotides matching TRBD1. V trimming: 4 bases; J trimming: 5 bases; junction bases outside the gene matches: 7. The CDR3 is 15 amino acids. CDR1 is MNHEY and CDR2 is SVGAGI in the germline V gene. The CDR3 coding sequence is TGTGCCAGCAGTTCCCCAGGGGGTGTTACCGGGGAGCTGTTTTTT. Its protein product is CASSSPGGVTGELFF.

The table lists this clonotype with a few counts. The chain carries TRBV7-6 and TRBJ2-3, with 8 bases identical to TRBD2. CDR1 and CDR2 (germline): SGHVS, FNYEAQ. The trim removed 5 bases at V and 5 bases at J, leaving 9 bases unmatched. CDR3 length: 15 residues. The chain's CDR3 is CASSSGGPTVDTQYF. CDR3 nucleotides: TGTGCCAGCAGCAGCGGGGGCCCAACGGTAGATACGCAGTATTTT.

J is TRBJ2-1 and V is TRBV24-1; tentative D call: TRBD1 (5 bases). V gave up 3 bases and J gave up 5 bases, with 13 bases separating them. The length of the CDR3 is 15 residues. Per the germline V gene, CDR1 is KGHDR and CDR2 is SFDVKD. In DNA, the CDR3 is TGTGCCACCAGTGATCCGGCCACAGGCCACAATGAGCAGTTCTTC. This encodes CATSDPATGHNEQFF.

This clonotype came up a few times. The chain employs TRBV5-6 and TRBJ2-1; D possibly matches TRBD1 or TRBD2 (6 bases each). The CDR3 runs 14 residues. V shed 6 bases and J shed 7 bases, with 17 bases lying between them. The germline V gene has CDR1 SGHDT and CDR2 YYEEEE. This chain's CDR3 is CASMGAGTANEQFF. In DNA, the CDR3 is TGTGCCAGCATGGGGGCCGGGACTGCGAATGAGCAGTTCTTC. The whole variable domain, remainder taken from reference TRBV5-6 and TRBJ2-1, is DAGVTQSPTHLIKTRGQQVTLRCSPKSGHDTVSWYQQALGQGPQFIFQYYEEEERQRGNFPDRFSGHQFPNYSSELNVNALLLGDSALYLCASMGAGTANEQFFGPGTRLTVL.

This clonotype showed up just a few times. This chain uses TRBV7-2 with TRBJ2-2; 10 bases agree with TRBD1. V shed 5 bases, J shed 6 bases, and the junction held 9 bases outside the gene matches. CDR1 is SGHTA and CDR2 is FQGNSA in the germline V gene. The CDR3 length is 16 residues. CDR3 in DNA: TGTGCCAGCAGCCTAAGCGGGACAGGGGCGCCCGGGGAGCTGTTTTTT. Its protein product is CASSLSGTGAPGELFF.

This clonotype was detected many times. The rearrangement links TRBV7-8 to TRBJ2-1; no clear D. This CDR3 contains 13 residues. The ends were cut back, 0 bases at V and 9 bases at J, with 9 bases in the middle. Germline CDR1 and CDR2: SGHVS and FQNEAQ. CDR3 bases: TGTGCCAGCAGCTTAGCTCAGGAGCCTGAGCAGTTCTTC. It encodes CASSLAQEPEQFF.

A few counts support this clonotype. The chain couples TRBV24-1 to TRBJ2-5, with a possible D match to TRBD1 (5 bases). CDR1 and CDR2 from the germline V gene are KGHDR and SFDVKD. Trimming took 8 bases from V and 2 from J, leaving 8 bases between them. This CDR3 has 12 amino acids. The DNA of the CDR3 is TGTGCCACCAAGACAGAGCAAGAGACCCAGTACTTC. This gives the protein CATKTEQETQYF.

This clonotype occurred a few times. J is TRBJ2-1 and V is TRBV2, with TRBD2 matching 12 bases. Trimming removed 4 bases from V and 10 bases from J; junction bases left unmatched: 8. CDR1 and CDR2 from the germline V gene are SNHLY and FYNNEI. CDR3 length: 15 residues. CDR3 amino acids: CASSASGGARGEQFF. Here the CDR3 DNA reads TGTGCCAGCAGTGCTAGCGGGGGGGCCCGCGGCGAGCAGTTCTTC.

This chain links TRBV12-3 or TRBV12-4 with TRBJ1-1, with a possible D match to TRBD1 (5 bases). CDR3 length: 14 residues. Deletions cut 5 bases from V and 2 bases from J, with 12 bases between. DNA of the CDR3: TGTGCCAGCAGTCCTACGGGACCAAACACTGAAGCTTTCTTT. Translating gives CASSPTGPNTEAFF.

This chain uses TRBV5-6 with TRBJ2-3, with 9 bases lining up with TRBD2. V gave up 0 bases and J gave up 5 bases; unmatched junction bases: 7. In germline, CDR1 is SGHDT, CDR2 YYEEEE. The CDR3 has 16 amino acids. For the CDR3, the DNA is TGTGCCAGCAGCTTGGTGGCGGGGGGGCTCTTAGATACGCAGTATTTT. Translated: CASSLVAGGLLDTQYF.

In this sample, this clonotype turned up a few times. CDR3 bases: TGTGCCAGCAGTTACCTAGCTCCGATATTAGCGGGAGGTGTTGCAGATACGCAGTATTTT. This translates into CASSYLAPILAGGVADTQYF. J is TRBJ2-3 and V is TRBV6-2 or TRBV6-3; 10 nucleotides align to TRBD2. V was pared by 2 bases and J by 4 bases, with 18 bases of the junction left unmatched. The CDR3 is 20 amino acids. Germline CDR1 and CDR2: MNHEY and SVGEGT.

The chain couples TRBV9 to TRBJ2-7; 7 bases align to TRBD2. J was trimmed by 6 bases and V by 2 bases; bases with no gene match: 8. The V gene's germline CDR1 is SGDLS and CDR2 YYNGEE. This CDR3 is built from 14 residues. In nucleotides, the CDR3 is TGTGCCAGCAGCGTTGGCGGGAGTAGCTTCGAGCAGTACTTC. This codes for CASSVGGSSFEQYF. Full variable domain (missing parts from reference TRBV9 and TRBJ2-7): DSGVTQTPKHLITATGQRVTLRCSPRSGDLSVYWYQQSLDQGLQFLIQYYNGEERAKGNILERFSAQQFPDLHSELNLSSLELGDSALYFCASSVGGSSFEQYFGPGTRLTVT.

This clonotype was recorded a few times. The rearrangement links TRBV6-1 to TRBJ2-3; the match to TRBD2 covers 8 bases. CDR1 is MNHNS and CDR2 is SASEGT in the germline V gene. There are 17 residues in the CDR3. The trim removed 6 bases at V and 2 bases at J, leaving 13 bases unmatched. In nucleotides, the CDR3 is TGTGCCAGCAGCCCCTACGGACTAGCTAAACACACAGATACGCAGTATTTT. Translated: CASSPYGLAKHTDTQYF.

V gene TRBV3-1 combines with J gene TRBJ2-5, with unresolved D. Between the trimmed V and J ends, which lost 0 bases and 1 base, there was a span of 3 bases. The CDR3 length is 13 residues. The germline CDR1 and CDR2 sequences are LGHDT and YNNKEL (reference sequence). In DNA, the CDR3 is TGTGCCAGCAGCCAAGAGCCCCAAGAGACCCAGTACTTC. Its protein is CASSQEPQETQYF.

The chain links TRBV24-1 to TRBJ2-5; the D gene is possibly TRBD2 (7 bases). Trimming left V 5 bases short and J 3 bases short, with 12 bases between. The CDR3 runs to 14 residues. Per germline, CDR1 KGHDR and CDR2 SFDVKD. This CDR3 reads CATSGGLAEETQYF. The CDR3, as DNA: TGTGCCACCAGTGGGGGGCTAGCGGAAGAGACCCAGTACTTC.

As DNA, the CDR3 is TGTGCCAGCAGCGCTAGGACGCGCTCGGGAGATACGCAGTATTTT. Its protein is CASSARTRSGDTQYF. V and J are TRBV7-9 and TRBJ2-3; D is uncertain. This CDR3 spans 15 amino acids. Germline V gene data show CDR1 as SEHNR and CDR2 as FQNEAQ (reference sequence). V was shortened by 5 bases and J by 5 bases, with 17 bases between the two germline ends.

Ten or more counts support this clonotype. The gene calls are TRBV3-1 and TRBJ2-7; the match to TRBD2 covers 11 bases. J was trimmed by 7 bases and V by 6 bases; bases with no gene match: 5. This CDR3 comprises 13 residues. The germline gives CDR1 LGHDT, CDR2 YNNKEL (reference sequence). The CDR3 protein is CASSRLAGREQYF. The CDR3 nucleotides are TGTGCCAGCAGTCGACTAGCGGGGCGAGAGCAGTACTTC.

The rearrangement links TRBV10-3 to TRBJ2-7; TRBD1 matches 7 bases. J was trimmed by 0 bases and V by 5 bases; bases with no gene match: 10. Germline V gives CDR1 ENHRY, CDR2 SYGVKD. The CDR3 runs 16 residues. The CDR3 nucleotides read TGTGCCATCAGTAGTCCGGACAGGATCAGCTCCTACGAGCAGTACTTC. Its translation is CAISSPDRISSYEQYF.

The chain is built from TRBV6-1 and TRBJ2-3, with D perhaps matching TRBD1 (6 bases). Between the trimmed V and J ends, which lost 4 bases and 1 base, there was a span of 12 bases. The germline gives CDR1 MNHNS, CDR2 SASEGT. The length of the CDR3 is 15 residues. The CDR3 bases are TGTGCCAGCAGTGCCGGCAGGGGCGGCACAGATACGCAGTATTTT. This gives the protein CASSAGRGGTDTQYF.

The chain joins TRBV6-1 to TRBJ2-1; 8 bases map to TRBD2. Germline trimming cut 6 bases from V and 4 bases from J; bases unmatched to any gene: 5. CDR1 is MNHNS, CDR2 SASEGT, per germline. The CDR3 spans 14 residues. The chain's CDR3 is CASRGSGVYNEQFF. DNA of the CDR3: TGTGCCAGCAGAGGTAGCGGGGTTTACAATGAGCAGTTCTTC.

The CDR3 DNA is TGTGCCAGCAGTCCCGGGGGACAGACCAGCGGTTATAGCAATCAGCCCCAGCATTTT. Protein product: CASSPGGQTSGYSNQPQHF. The V call is TRBV28, the J call TRBJ1-5; 7 bases map to TRBD1. Germline CDR1 reads MDHEN; CDR2 reads SYDVKM. There are 19 residues in the CDR3. The ends lost 5 bases at V and 0 bases at J; junction bases unmatched: 16.

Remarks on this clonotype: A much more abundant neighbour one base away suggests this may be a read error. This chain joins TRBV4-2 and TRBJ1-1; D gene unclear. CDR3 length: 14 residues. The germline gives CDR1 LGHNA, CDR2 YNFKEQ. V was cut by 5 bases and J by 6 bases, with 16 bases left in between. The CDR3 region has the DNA TGTGCCAGCAGCGAATCGGCGGGCGTCCCTGAAGCTTTCTTT. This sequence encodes CASSESAGVPEAFF.

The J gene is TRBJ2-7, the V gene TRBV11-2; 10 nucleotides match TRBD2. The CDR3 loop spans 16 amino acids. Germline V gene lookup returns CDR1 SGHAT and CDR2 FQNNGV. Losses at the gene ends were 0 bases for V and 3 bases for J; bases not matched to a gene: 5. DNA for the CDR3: TGTGCCAGCAGCTTAGATGGGCTAGCGGGGGACTACGAGCAGTACTTC. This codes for CASSLDGLAGDYEQYF.

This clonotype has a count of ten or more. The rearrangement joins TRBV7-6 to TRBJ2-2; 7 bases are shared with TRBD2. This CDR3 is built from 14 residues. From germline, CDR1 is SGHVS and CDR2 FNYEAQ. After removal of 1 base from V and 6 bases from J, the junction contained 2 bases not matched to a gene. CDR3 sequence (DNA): TGTGCCAGCAGCTTAGAACTAGCGTCCGGGGAGCTGTTTTTT. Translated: CASSLELASGELFF. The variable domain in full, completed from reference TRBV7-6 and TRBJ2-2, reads GAGVSQSPRYKVTKRGQDVALRCDPISGHVSLYWYRQALGQGPEFLTYFNYEAQQDKSGLPNDRFSAERPEGSISTLTIQRTEQRDSAMYRCASSLELASGELFFGEGSRLTVL.

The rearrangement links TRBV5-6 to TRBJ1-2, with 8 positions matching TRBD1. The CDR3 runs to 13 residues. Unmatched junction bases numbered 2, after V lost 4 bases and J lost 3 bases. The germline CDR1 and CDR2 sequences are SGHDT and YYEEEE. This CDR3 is CASSKDRDYGYTF. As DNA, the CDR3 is TGTGCCAGCAGCAAGGACAGGGACTATGGCTACACCTTC.

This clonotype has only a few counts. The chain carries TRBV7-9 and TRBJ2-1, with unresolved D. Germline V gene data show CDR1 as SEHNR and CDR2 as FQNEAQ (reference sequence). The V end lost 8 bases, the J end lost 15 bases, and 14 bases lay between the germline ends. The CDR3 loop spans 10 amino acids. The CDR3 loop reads CASGERSLFF. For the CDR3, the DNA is TGTGCCAGCGGAGAGAGGAGCCTGTTCTTC.

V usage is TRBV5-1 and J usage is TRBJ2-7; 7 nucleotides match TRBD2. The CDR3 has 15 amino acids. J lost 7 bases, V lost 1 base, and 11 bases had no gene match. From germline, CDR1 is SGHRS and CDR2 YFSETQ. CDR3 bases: TGCGCCAGCAGCTTGTATCCGGGGACTAAGCAAGAGCAGTACTTC. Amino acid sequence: CASSLYPGTKQEQYF.

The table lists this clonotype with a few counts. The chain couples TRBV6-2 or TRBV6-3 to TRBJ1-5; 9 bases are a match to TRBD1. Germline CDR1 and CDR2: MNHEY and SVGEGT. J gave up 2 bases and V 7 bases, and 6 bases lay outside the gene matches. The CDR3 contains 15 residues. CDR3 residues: CASTSDRGGNQPQHF. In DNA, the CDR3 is TGTGCCAGCACCTCGGACAGGGGAGGCAATCAGCCCCAGCATTTT.